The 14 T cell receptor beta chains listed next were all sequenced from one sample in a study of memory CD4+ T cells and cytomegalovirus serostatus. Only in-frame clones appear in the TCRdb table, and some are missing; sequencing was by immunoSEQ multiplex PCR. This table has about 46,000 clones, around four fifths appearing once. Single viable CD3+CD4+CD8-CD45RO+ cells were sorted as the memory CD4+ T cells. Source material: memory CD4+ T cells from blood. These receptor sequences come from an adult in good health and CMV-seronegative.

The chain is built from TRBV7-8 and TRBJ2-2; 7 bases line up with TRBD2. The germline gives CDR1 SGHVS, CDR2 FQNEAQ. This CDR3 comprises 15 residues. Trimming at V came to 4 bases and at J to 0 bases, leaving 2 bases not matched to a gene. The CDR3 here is CASSSAGANTGELFF. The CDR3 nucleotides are TGTGCCAGCAGCTCCGCGGGGGCGAACACCGGGGAGCTGTTTTTT.

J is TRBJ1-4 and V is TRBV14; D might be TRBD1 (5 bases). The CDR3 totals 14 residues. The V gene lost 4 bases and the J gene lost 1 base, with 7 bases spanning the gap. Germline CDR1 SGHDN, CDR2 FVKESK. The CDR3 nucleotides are TGTGCCAGCAGCCTCCAGGGAACTAATGAAAAACTGTTTTTT. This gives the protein CASSLQGTNEKLFF.

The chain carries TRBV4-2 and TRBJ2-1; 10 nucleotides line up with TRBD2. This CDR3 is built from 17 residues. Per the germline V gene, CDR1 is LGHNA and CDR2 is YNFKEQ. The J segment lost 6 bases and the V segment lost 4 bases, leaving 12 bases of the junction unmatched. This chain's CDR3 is CASSLPLAGKWGNEQFF. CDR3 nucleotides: TGTGCCAGCAGCCTTCCACTAGCGGGGAAGTGGGGCAATGAGCAGTTCTTC.

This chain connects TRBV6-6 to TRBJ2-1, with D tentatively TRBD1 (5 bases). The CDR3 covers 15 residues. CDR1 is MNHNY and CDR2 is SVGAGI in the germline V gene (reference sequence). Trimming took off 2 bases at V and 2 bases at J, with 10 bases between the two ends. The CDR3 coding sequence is TGTGCCAGCAGTTACCCGACAGCCCCCTACAATGAGCAGTTCTTC. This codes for CASSYPTAPYNEQFF.

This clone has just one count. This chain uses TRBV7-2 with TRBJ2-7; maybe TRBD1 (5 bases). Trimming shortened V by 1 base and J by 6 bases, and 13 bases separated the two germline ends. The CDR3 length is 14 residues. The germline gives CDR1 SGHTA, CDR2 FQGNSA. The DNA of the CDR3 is TGTGCCAGCAGCTTAGAGGCAGGGATCGCCGAGCAGTACTTC. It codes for CASSLEAGIAEQYF.

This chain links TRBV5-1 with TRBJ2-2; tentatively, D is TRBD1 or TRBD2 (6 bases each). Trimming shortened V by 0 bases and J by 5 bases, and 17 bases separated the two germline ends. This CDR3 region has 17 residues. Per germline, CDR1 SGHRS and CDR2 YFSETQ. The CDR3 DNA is TGCGCCAGCAGCTTGGCTCCGGGGGCCCGAGAGACCGGGGAGCTGTTTTTT. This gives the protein CASSLAPGARETGELFF.

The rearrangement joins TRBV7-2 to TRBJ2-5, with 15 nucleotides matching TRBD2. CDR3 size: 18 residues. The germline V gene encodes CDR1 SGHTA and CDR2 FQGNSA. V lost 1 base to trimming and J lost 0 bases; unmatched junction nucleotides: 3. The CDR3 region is CASSLVGTSGGYQETQYF. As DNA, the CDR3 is TGTGCCAGCAGCTTAGTAGGGACTAGCGGGGGGTACCAAGAGACCCAGTACTTC.

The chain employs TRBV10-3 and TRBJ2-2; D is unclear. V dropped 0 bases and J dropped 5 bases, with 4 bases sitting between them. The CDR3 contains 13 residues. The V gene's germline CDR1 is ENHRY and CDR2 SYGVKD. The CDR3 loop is CAISESRTGELFF. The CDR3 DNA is TGTGCCATCAGTGAGTCGAGGACCGGGGAGCTGTTTTTT.

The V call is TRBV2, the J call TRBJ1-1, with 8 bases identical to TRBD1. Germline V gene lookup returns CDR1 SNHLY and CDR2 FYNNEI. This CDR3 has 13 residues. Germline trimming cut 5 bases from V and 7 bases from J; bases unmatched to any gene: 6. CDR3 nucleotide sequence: TGTGCCAGCAGTTACGACAGGGGTGGTGAAGCTTTCTTT. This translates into CASSYDRGGEAFF.

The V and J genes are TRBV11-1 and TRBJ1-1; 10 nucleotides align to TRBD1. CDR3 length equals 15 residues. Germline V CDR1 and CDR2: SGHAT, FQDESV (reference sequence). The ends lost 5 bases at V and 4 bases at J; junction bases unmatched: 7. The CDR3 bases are TGTGCCAGCAGCCCCGGACAGGGGGTGATCACTGAAGCTTTCTTT. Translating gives CASSPGQGVITEAFF.

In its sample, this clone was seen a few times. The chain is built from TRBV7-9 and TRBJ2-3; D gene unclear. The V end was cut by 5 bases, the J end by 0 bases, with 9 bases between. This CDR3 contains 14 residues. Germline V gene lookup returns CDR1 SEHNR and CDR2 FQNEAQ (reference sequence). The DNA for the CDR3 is TGTGCCAGCAGCCCGATGACTAGCACAGATACGCAGTATTTT. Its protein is CASSPMTSTDTQYF. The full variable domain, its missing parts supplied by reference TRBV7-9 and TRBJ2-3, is DTGVSQNPRHKITKRGQNVTFRCDPISEHNRLYWYRQTLGQGPEFLTYFQNEAQLEKSRLLSDRFSAERPKGSFSTLEIQRTEQGDSAMYLCASSPMTSTDTQYFGPGTRLTVL.

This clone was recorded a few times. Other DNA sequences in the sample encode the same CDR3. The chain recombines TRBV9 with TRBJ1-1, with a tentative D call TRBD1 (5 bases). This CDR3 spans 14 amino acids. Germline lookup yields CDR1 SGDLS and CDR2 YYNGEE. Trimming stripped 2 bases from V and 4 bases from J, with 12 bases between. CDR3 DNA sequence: TGTGCCAGCAGCGTTGGGGGTGGGTTCACTGAAGCTTTCTTT. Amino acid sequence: CASSVGGGFTEAFF.

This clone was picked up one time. CDR3 bases: TGTGCCAGTAGTATCAGGGTTGCGGAGAATCAGCCCCAGCATTTT. Amino acids: CASSIRVAENQPQHF. This rearrangement joins TRBV19 to TRBJ1-5; possibly TRBD1 for D (5 bases). The V end lost 3 bases, the J end lost 4 bases, and 13 bases lay between the germline ends. This CDR3 contains 15 residues. Germline V gives CDR1 LNHDA, CDR2 SQIVND (reference sequence). The full variable domain, completed using reference TRBV19 and TRBJ1-5, is DGGITQSPKYLFRKEGQNVTLSCEQNLNHDAMYWYRQDPGQGLRLIYYSQIVNDFQKGDIAEGYSVSREKKESFPLTVTSAQKNPTAFYLCASSIRVAENQPQHFGDGTRLSIL.

The CDR3 protein is CASSPQGAAYEQYF. The CDR3 DNA sequence: TGTGCCAGCTCACCACAGGGGGCGGCCTACGAGCAGTACTTC. This rearrangement joins TRBV18 to TRBJ2-7; 7 nucleotides agree with TRBD1. This CDR3 is 14 amino acids long. Germline V gene data show CDR1 as KGHSH and CDR2 as LQKENI. The V and J ends lost 1 base and 2 bases, in that order; junction bases with no gene match: 2.